The clone carrying this T cell receptor (beta chain) was seen at least ten times. The sample belongs to a study of T cells in Graves' hyperthyroidism and ophthalmopathy. Researchers amplified the TCR beta CDR3 regions from RNA transcripts. The TCR CDR3 was amplified in a first-round RT-PCR using the HTBI primer set. TCRdb used MiXCR to reprocess the multiplex PCR reads, holding one entry per CDR3 protein. The sample has around 530,000 distinct CDR3 sequences; about a sixth are singletons. The germline CDR1 and CDR2 sequences are MDHEN and SYDVKM. The CDR3 runs to 14 residues. Between the trimmed V and J ends, which lost 7 bases and 8 bases, there was a span of 18 bases.

The sequencing sample was made of blood. This rearrangement joins TRBV28 to TRBJ2-1, with D unclear. The receptor comes from a woman aged 18-29 years with Graves' ophthalmopathy. Here the CDR3 reads CASIPQVSRHEQFF. For the CDR3, the DNA is TGTGCCAGCATCCCTCAGGTTAGCAGACATGAGCAGTTCTTC. Full variable domain (rest looked up from reference TRBV28 and TRBJ2-1): DVKVTQSSRYLVKRTGEKVFLECVQDMDHENMFWYRQDPGLGLRLIYFSYDVKMKEKGDIPEGYSVSREKKERFSLILESASTNQTSMYLCASIPQVSRHEQFFGPGTRLTVL.